A selection of T cell receptor beta chains follows, all from one sample in a study of cytomegalovirus exposure and HLA in healthy donors. Only in-frame clones appear in the TCRdb table, and some are missing; sequencing was by immunoSEQ multiplex PCR. This sample lists 150,000 or so clones; its ten largest clones have roughly 2%. The specimen was PBMCs. These receptors all come from a woman aged 18 to 35 in good health and CMV-seronegative. The CDR3 runs from the conserved cysteine through the conserved F or W. D genes are given only for firm matches.

j_call,v_call,d_call,cdr3_aa,cdr3_nt
TRBJ1-1,TRBV19,NA,CASSIPGGSTEAFF,TGTGCCAGTAGTATCCCGGGAGGGAGCACTGAAGCTTTCTTT
TRBJ1-1,TRBV19,NA,CASSIGRVENTEAFF,TGTGCCAGTAGTATAGGGAGGGTGGAGAACACTGAAGCTTTCTTT
TRBJ1-1,TRBV18,NA,CASSPQRAGHSTEAFF,TGTGCCAGCTCACCTCAACGCGCAGGGCATAGCACTGAAGCTTTCTTT
TRBJ1-3,TRBV30,NA,CAWSGLVSGNTIYF,TGTGCCTGGAGTGGACTGGTCTCTGGAAACACCATATATTTT
TRBJ2-7,TRBV27,NA,CASSLIQGRAYEQYF,TGTGCCAGCAGTTTGATACAGGGTAGGGCCTACGAGCAGTACTTC
TRBJ2-7,TRBV13,TRBD1,CASSPDRDYYEQYF,TGTGCCAGCAGCCCGGACAGGGATTACTACGAGCAGTACTTC
TRBJ1-4,TRBV11-3,TRBD1,CASSLGTGEEKLFF,TGTGCCAGCAGCTTGGGGACAGGGGAAGAAAAACTGTTTTTT
TRBJ1-1,TRBV5-1,NA,CASSFGPGDEAFF,TGCGCCAGCAGCTTCGGCCCGGGGGATGAAGCTTTCTTT
TRBJ2-2,TRBV18,TRBD2,CASSPTGTSGRKGTGELFF,TGTGCCAGCTCACCAACCGGGACTAGCGGGAGAAAGGGCACCGGGGAGCTGTTTTTT
TRBJ2-5,TRBV7-2,TRBD2,CASSGWLAGGETQYF,TGTGCCAGCAGCGGGTGGCTAGCGGGGGGAGAGACCCAGTACTTC
TRBJ1-3,TRBV6-1,NA,CASRLYHSGNTIYF,TGTGCCAGCAGACTTTATCACTCTGGAAACACCATATATTTT
TRBJ1-1,TRBV7-8,NA,CASTLQEGTEAFF,TGTGCCAGCACCCTACAGGAGGGCACTGAAGCTTTCTTT
TRBJ2-5,TRBV6-1,TRBD2,CASSEALLAGETQYF,TGTGCCAGCAGTGAAGCACTACTAGCGGGAGAGACCCAGTACTTC
TRBJ2-1,TRBV6-4,TRBD2,CASSALGTSGTNEQFF,TGTGCCAGCAGTGCACTTGGGACTAGCGGGACTAATGAGCAGTTCTTC
TRBJ2-2,TRBV7-8,TRBD1,CASSRDRVNGELFF,TGTGCCAGCAGCAGGGACAGGGTAAACGGGGAGCTGTTTTTT
TRBJ1-5,TRBV7-9,NA,CASSPQINQPQHF,TGTGCCAGCAGCCCCCAAATTAATCAGCCCCAGCATTTT
TRBJ2-3,TRBV18,NA,CASSPLIRSGSADTQYF,TGTGCCAGCTCACCTCTTATCAGATCGGGGTCCGCAGATACGCAGTATTTT
TRBJ2-1,TRBV29-1,TRBD1,CSVESGPGTGAYNEQFF,TGCAGCGTTGAATCGGGCCCCGGGACAGGGGCTTACAATGAGCAGTTCTTC
TRBJ1-5,TRBV13,TRBD1,CASSLGGGGGGNQPQHF,TGTGCCAGCAGCTTAGGTGGAGGGGGCGGGGGCAATCAGCCCCAGCATTTT
TRBJ2-7,TRBV6-1,NA,CASRRAGEQYF,TGTGCCAGCAGAAGGGCGGGCGAGCAGTACTTC
TRBJ1-5,TRBV19,TRBD1,CASSFSGTGNQPQHF,TGTGCCAGTAGTTTCTCCGGGACAGGGAATCAGCCCCAGCATTTT
TRBJ2-1,TRBV5-6,TRBD2,CASSSRGGGYNEQFF,TGTGCCAGCAGCTCCCGGGGGGGCGGCTACAATGAGCAGTTCTTC
TRBJ2-5,TRBV4-1,TRBD2,CASSQDPAGGGETQYF,TGCGCCAGCAGCCAAGATCCGGCAGGCGGGGGAGAGACCCAGTACTTC
TRBJ2-3,TRBV4-3,TRBD2,CASSQETSGRYTDTQYF,TGCGCCAGCAGCCAGGAGACTAGCGGGAGGTACACAGATACGCAGTATTTT
TRBJ1-2,TRBV5-4,NA,CASSLDSAYGYTF,TGTGCCAGCAGCTTGGACAGTGCCTATGGCTACACCTTC
TRBJ1-1,TRBV19,NA,CASSMVDSMNTEAFF,TGTGCCAGTAGTATGGTAGACAGCATGAACACTGAAGCTTTCTTT
TRBJ2-7,TRBV4-2,TRBD2,CASSQDIVASGETYEQYF,TGTGCCAGCAGCCAAGATATTGTAGCTAGCGGGGAAACCTACGAGCAGTACTTC
TRBJ1-1,TRBV2,NA,CASSVIGGFDRMNTEAFF,TGTGCCAGCAGTGTTATTGGTGGATTCGACAGAATGAACACTGAAGCTTTCTTT
TRBJ1-2,TRBV9,NA,CASSPSVGGYTF,TGTGCCAGCAGCCCTAGCGTCGGTGGCTACACCTTC
TRBJ2-2,TRBV25-1,NA,CASSDLRGMGTGELFF,TGTGCCAGCAGTGATCTACGGGGGATGGGGACCGGGGAGCTGTTTTTT
TRBJ2-1,TRBV6-1,NA,CASSGAGVSYNEQFF,TGTGCCAGCAGTGGGGCGGGCGTATCCTACAATGAGCAGTTCTTC
TRBJ2-6,TRBV11-3,TRBD2,CASSLASGAYSGANVLTF,TGTGCCAGCAGCCTTGCTAGCGGGGCTTACTCTGGGGCCAACGTCCTGACTTTC
TRBJ2-1,TRBV5-5,NA,CASSFRDFSYNEQFF,TGTGCCAGCAGCTTCAGGGATTTTTCCTACAATGAGCAGTTCTTC
TRBJ1-1,TRBV14,NA,CASSPTVRGEAFF,TGTGCCAGCAGCCCCACGGTCCGGGGGGAAGCTTTCTTT
TRBJ2-3,TRBV6-6,TRBD2,CASSYRASGSTDTQYF,TGTGCCAGCAGTTACAGGGCTAGCGGAAGCACAGATACGCAGTATTTT
TRBJ1-2,TRBV13,NA,CASSRRSNYGYTF,TGTGCCAGCAGCCGAAGGAGTAACTATGGCTACACCTTC
TRBJ2-1,TRBV5-4,TRBD2,CASSIGLAGGNEQFF,TGTGCCAGCAGCATAGGACTAGCGGGAGGGAATGAGCAGTTCTTC
TRBJ2-5,TRBV4-3,TRBD2,CASSPHGTSGEETQYF,TGCGCCAGCAGCCCACATGGGACTAGCGGGGAAGAGACCCAGTACTTC
TRBJ1-2,TRBV30,TRBD1,CASTTGIGGYTF,TGTGCCTCTACGACAGGGATCGGTGGCTACACCTTC
TRBJ2-7,TRBV9,NA,CASSVGGGHYEQYF,TGTGCCAGCAGCGTGGGGGGGGGACACTACGAGCAGTACTTC
TRBJ1-5,TRBV18,NA,CASSALGGNGQPQHF,TGTGCCAGCTCAGCGCTGGGAGGTAACGGTCAGCCCCAGCATTTT
TRBJ1-2,TRBV6-6,TRBD1,CASSYLDRDGGYTF,TGTGCCAGCAGTTACTTGGACAGGGATGGTGGCTACACCTTC
TRBJ1-4,TRBV19,NA,CASSMSGGRTNEKLFF,TGTGCCAGTAGTATGAGCGGGGGCCGAACTAATGAAAAACTGTTTTTT
TRBJ2-3,TRBV29-1,TRBD2,CSATRLAGIDTRYF,TGCAGCGCCACACGACTAGCGGGAATAGATACGCGGTATTTT
TRBJ1-3,TRBV19,TRBD1,CASSIDARGVANTIYF,TGTGCCAGTAGTATAGATGCCAGGGGGGTTGCAAACACCATATATTTT
TRBJ1-1,TRBV14,TRBD1,CASSQATGGNTEAFF,TGTGCCAGCAGCCAAGCTACAGGGGGGAACACTGAAGCTTTCTTT
TRBJ2-7,TRBV13,NA,CASSSGSYEQYF,TGTGCCAGCAGCTCCGGGTCCTACGAGCAGTACTTC
TRBJ2-7,TRBV19,TRBD2,CASSIPGLGYEQYF,TGTGCCAGTAGTATCCCTGGACTAGGCTACGAGCAGTACTTC
TRBJ2-1,TRBV11-2,TRBD2,CASSFRGTSDNEQFF,TGTGCCAGCAGCTTCCGTGGGACTAGCGACAATGAGCAGTTCTTC
TRBJ2-2,TRBV11-3,NA,CASSSTWGGTAGELFF,TGTGCCAGCAGCTCAACCTGGGGCGGGACGGCCGGGGAGCTGTTTTTT
TRBJ2-3,TRBV4-3,NA,CASSQDIISRSKKTDTQYF,TGCGCCAGCAGCCAAGACATTATAAGCCGTTCAAAGAAAACAGATACGCAGTATTTT
TRBJ1-5,TRBV12-5,NA,CASTEGSQPQHF,TGTGCTAGTACCGAGGGAAGTCAGCCCCAGCATTTT
TRBJ1-4,TRBV30,NA,CAWSRGGFEKLFF,TGTGCCTGGAGTAGAGGGGGTTTTGAAAAACTGTTTTTT
TRBJ2-2,TRBV27,TRBD1,CASSLRDRDGGELFF,TGTGCCAGCAGTTTAAGGGACAGGGACGGCGGGGAGCTGTTTTTT
TRBJ1-2,TRBV18,NA,CASSPAGGGNYGYTF,TGTGCCAGCTCACCGGCGGGGGGCGGAAACTATGGCTACACCTTC
TRBJ2-7,TRBV6-1,TRBD1,CASRRPGTGRYEQYF,TGTGCCAGCAGGAGACCCGGGACAGGGCGATACGAGCAGTACTTC
TRBJ2-3,TRBV7-3,TRBD2,CASSVIAGSTDTQYF,TGTGCCAGCAGCGTAATAGCGGGAAGCACAGATACGCAGTATTTT
TRBJ1-4,TRBV30,TRBD1,CAWRSWDRGNEKLFF,TGTGCCTGGAGATCCTGGGACAGGGGAAATGAAAAACTGTTTTTT
TRBJ2-1,TRBV6-6,NA,CASSPGREQFF,TGTGCCAGCAGCCCCGGCAGGGAGCAGTTCTTC